This T cell receptor (beta chain) appears in the sequencing data of a study of T cell responses to AZD1222 COVID-19 vaccine. Regarding the study as a whole: Donors were largely white British and mainly female; clonal diversity was possibly underestimated. Sampled repertoires all dated from after the peak T cell response. Spike-specific TCR breadth and depth both grew after two AZD1222 doses.

This clone occurred once. The antigen is not known. The V gene's germline CDR1 is SEHNR and CDR2 FQNEAQ (reference sequence). This CDR3 region has 14 residues. Trimming cost V 3 bases and J 0 bases, with 6 bases left between them. TCRdb's copy holds only in-frame clones and misses some; the assay was immunoSEQ multiplex PCR. The sample has tens of thousands of clones, about 88% seen once; the top ten hold about 19%. Sequencing was performed on peripheral blood, taken on day 0 of AZD1222 vaccination. J is TRBJ1-5 and V is TRBV7-9; D gene ambiguous. This sequence originates from an adult in good health. CDR3 amino acids: CASSLQSSNQPQHF. The CDR3 DNA sequence: TGTGCCAGCAGCTTGCAGTCTAGCAATCAGCCCCAGCATTTT.